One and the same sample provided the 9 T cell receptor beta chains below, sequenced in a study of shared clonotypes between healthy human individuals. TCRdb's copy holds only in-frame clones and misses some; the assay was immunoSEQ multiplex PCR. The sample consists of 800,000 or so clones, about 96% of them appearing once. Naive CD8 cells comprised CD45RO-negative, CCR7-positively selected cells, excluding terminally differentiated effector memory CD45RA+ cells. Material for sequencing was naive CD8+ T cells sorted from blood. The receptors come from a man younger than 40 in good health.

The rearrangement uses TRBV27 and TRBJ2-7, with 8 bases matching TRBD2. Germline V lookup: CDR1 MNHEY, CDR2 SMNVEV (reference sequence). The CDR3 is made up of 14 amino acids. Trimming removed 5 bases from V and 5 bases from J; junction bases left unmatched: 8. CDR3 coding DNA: TGTGCCAGCAGTCCGGGACTAGATCATAACGAGCAGTACTTC. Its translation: CASSPGLDHNEQYF.

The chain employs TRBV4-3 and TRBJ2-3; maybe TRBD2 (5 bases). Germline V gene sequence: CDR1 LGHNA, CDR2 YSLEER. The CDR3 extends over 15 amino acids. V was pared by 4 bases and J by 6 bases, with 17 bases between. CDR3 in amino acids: CASSPIAVASDTQYF. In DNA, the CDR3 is TGCGCCAGCAGCCCCATCGCCGTAGCGTCCGATACGCAGTATTTT.

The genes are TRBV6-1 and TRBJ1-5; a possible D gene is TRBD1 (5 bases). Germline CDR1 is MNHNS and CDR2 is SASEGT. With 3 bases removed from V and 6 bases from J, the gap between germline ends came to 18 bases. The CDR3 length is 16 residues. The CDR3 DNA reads TGTGCCAGCAGTGATTGGATCAGGGCTCTCGGTCAGCCCCAGCATTTT. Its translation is CASSDWIRALGQPQHF.

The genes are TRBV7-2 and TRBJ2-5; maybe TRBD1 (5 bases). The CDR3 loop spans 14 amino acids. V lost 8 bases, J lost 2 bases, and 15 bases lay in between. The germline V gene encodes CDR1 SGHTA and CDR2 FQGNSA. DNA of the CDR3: TGTGCCAGCTGGGCCCTTGACAGACAAGAGACCCAGTACTTC. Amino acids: CASWALDRQETQYF.

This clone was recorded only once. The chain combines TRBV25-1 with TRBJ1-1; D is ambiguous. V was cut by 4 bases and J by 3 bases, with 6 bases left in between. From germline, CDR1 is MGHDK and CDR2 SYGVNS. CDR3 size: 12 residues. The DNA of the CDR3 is TGTGCCAGCAGTGTCGGGTACACTGAAGCTTTCTTT. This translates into CASSVGYTEAFF. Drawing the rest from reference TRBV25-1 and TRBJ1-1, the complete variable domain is EADIYQTPRYLVIGTGKKITLECSQTMGHDKMYWYQQDPGMELHLIHYSYGVNSTEKGDLSSESTVSRIRTEHFPLTLESARPSHTSQYLCASSVGYTEAFFGQGTRLTVV.

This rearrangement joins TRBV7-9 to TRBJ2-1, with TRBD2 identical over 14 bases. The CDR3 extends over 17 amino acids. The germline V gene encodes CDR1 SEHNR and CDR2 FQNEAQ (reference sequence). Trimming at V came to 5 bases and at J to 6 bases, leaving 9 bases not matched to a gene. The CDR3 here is CASSLGTSGSGSNEQFF. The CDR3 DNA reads TGTGCCAGCAGCCTAGGGACTAGCGGGAGTGGGTCCAATGAGCAGTTCTTC.

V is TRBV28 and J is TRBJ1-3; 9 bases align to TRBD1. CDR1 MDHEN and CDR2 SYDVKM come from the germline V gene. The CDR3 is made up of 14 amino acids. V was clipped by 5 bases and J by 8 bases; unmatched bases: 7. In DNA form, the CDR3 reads TGTGCCAGCAGTGGGGACAGGGTAGGATACACCATATATTTT. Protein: CASSGDRVGYTIYF.

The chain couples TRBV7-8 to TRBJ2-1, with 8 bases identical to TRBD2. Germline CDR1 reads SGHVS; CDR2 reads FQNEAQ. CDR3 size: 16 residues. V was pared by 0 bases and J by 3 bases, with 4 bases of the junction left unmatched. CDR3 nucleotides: TGTGCCAGCAGCTTAGCGTTCAGCGGGAGCTACAATGAGCAGTTCTTC. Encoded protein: CASSLAFSGSYNEQFF.

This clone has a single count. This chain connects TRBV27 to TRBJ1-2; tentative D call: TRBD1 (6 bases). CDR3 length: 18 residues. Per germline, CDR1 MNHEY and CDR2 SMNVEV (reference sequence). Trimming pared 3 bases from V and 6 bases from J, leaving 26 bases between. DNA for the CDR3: TGTGCCAGCAGTTTGAGTGGGTGGGCAGGACAGTGGAGAAATGGCTACACCTTC. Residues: CASSLSGWAGQWRNGYTF.